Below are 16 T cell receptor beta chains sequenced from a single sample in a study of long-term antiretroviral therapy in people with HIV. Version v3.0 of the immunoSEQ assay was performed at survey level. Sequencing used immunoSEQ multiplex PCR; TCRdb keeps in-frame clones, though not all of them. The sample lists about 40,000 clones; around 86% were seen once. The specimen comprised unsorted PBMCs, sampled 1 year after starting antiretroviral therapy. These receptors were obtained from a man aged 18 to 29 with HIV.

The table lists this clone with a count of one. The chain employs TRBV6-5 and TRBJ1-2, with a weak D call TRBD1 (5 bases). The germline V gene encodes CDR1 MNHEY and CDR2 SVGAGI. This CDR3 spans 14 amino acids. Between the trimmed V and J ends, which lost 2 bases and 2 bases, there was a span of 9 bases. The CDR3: CASSYTAGNYGYTF. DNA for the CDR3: TGTGCCAGCAGTTACACCGCAGGGAACTATGGCTACACCTTC.

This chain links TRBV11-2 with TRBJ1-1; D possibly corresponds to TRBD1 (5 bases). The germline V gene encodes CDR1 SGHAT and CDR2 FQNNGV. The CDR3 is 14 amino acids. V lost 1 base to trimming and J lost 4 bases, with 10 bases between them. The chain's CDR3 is CASSLGRGGTEAFF. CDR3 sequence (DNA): TGTGCCAGCAGCTTAGGAAGGGGTGGCACTGAAGCTTTCTTT.

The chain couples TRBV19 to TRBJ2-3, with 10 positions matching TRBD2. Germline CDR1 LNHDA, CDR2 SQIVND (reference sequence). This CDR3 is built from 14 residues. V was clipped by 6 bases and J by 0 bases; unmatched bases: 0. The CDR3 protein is CASRTSGSTDTQYF. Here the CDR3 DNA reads TGTGCCAGTAGGACTAGCGGGAGCACAGATACGCAGTATTTT.

In DNA form, the CDR3 reads TGTGCCAGCAGACTTGACAGGGCCACTGAAGCTTTCTTT. Its translation: CASRLDRATEAFF. This chain connects TRBV6-6 to TRBJ1-1; TRBD1 matches 7 bases. Germline values: CDR1 MNHNY, CDR2 SVGAGI (reference sequence). The CDR3 runs to 13 residues. V lost 6 bases, J lost 4 bases, and 5 bases stayed unmatched.

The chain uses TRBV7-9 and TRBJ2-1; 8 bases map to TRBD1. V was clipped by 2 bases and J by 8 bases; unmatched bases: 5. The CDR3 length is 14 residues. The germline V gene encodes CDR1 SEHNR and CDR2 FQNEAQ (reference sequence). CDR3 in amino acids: CASSLWGQVDEQFF. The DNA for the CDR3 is TGTGCCAGCAGCTTATGGGGACAGGTAGATGAGCAGTTCTTC. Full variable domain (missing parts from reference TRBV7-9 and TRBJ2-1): DTGVSQNPRHKITKRGQNVTFRCDPISEHNRLYWYRQTLGQGPEFLTYFQNEAQLEKSRLLSDRFSAERPKGSFSTLEIQRTEQGDSAMYLCASSLWGQVDEQFFGPGTRLTVL.

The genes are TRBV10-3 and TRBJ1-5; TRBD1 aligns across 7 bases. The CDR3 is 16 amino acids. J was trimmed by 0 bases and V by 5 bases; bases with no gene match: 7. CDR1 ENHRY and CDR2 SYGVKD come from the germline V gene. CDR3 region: CAISPGQLYSNQPQHF. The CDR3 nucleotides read TGTGCCATCAGTCCGGGACAGCTCTATAGCAATCAGCCCCAGCATTTT.

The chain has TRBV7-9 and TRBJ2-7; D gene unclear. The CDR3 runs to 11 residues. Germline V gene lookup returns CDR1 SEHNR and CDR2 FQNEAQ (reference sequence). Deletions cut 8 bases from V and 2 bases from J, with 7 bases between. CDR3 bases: TGTGCCAGCTCCGGGCCCTACGAGCAGTACTTC. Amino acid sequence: CASSGPYEQYF.

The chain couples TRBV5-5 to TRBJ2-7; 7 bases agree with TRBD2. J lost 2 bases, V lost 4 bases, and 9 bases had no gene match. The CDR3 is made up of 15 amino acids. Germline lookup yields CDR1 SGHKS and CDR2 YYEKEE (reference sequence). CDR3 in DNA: TGTGCCAGCAGCGTCTTACCCCGGGAGGCCTACGAGCAGTACTTC. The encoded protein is CASSVLPREAYEQYF.

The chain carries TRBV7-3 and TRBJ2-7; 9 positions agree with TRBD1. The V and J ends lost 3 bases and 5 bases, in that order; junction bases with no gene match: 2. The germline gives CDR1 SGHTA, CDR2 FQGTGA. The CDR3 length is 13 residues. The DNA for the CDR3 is TGTGCCAGCAGCTTCGACAGGGGGGACGAGCAGTACTTC. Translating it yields CASSFDRGDEQYF.

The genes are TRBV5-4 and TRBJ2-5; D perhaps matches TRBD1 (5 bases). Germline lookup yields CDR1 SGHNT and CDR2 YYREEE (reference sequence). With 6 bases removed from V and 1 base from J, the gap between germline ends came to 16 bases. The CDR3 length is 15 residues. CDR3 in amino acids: CASKWAGMIQETQYF. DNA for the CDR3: TGTGCCAGCAAGTGGGCAGGGATGATCCAAGAGACCCAGTACTTC.

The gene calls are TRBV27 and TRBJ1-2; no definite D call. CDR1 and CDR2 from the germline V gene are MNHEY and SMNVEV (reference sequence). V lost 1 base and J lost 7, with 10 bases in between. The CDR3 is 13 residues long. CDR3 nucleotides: TGTGCCAGCAGTTTATACCCCGTTGGTGGCTACACCTTC. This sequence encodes CASSLYPVGGYTF.

This CDR3 reads CASSLGSLVNEQYF. For the CDR3, the DNA is TGTGCCAGCAGCTTGGGTTCACTAGTTAACGAGCAGTACTTC. V and J are TRBV5-4 and TRBJ2-7; TRBD2 is a possible D gene (5 bases). The CDR3 is 14 amino acids. V lost 0 bases to trimming and J lost 5 bases, with 12 bases between them. Germline V gene sequence: CDR1 SGHNT, CDR2 YYREEE (reference sequence).

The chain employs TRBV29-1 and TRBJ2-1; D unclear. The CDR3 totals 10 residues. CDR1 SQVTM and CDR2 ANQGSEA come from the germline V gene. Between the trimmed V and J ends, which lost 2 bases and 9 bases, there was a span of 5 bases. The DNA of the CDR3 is TGCAGCGTTGAAAGGGCTGAGCAGTTCTTC. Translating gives CSVERAEQFF.

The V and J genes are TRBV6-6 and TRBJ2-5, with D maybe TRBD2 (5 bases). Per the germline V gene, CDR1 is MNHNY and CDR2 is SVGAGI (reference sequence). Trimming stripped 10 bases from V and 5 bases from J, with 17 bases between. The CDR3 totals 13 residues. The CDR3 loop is CAISTRRRETQYF. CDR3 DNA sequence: TGTGCCATCTCTACTAGACGAAGGGAGACCCAGTACTTC.

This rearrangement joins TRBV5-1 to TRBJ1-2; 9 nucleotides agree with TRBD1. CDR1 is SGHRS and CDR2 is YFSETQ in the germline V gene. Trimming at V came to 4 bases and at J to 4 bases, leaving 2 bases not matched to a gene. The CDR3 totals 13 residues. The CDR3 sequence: CASSEGQGYGYTF. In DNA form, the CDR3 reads TGCGCCAGCAGCGAGGGACAGGGCTATGGCTACACCTTC.

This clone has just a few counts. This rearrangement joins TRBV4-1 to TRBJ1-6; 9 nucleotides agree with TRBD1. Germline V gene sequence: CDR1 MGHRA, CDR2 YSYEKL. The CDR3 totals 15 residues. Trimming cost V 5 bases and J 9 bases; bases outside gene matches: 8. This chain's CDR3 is CASSDRGQGFSPLHF. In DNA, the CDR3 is TGCGCCAGCAGCGATAGGGGACAGGGTTTTTCACCCCTCCACTTT.